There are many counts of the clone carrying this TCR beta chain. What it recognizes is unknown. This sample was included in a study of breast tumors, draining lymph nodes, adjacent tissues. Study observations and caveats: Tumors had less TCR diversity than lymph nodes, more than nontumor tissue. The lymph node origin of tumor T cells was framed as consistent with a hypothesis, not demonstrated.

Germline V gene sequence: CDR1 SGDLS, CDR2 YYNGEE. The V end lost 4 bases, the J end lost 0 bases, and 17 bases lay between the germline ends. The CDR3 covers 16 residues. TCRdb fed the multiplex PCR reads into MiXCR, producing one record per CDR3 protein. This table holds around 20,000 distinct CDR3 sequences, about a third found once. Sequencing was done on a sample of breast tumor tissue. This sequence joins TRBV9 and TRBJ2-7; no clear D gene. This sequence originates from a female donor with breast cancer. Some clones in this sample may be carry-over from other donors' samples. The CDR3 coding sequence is TGTGCCAGCAGCCCCACCCCCGTCGCCAGCTCCTACGAGCAGTACTTC. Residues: CASSPTPVASSYEQYF.